The sequence of this TCR beta chain was determined in a study of cytomegalovirus exposure and HLA in healthy donors. Findings and caveats of the study: It was reported that TCR beta sequences correctly inferred the HLA-A and HLA-B alleles for most subjects. TCR beta V- and J-gene trimming was later associated with a missense DCLRE1C variant.

This clone was observed a handful of times. Its antigen remains unknown. The PCR used 60 Vbeta and 13 Jbeta primers. Profiling relied on immunoSEQ multiplex PCR, and the TCRdb table lists in-frame clones only, not all of them. This table holds under 130,000 clones, around three quarters found once. There are 14 residues in the CDR3. The V gene's germline CDR1 is ENHRY and CDR2 SYGVKD. Unmatched junction bases numbered 10, after V lost 10 bases and J lost 5 bases. This rearrangement joins TRBV10-3 to TRBJ1-5; 8 bases match TRBD1. Material: PBMCs. The receptor was derived from a woman aged 35 to 49 in good health and CMV-seronegative. CDR3 in amino acids: CATTRGTGDQPQHF. The CDR3 DNA follows: TGTGCCACGACTAGAGGGACAGGCGATCAGCCCCAGCATTTT.